The TCR beta chain described here comes from a study of T cells in women clearing cervical HPV infection. On the study more broadly: Cases: HPV16-related CIN3 or worse on histology, a couple of invasive cancers.

The CDR3 totals 15 residues. Germline CDR1 and CDR2: SGHNT and YENEEA. Concerning this clone itself: Its antigen is undetermined. The sequenced fragment ends 3 residues before the CDR3 boundary, so the rest is inferred from the germline J gene.

Clones were read by immunoSEQ multiplex PCR, and TCRdb kept only the in-frame ones, dropping some. The sample table includes tens of thousands of clones. The study's findings and limits: TRBV6-7 abundance was lower in cases than controls (around 0.1% versus 0.15%).

V gene TRBV11-3 combines with J gene TRBJ1-2; 7 bases map to TRBD1. The TCR was taken from a woman between 18 and 69 years old with a cervical HPV16 infection that either progressed to CIN3+ or cleared (not recorded which). Sequencing used blood buffy coat. The sequenced CDR3 bases are TGTGCCAGCAGCTCATCTACAGGGGCGACGCGGGGC. Translating gives CASSSSTGATRG. The full CDR3 is CASSSSTGATRGYTF. The full variable domain, its missing parts supplied by reference TRBV11-3 and TRBJ1-2, is EAGVVQSPRYKIIEKKQPVAFWCNPISGHNTLYWYLQNLGQGPELLIRYENEEAVDDSQLPKDRFSAERLKGVDSTLKIQPAELGDSAVYLCASSSSTGATRGYTFGSGTRLTVV.